This is a list of T cell receptor beta chains from one sample in a study of blood T cells in healthy people across ages. TCRdb recomputed calls from the 5' RACE reads with MiXCR, one row per CDR3 protein. The sample contains about 770,000 distinct CDR3 sequences, under 45% of which appear only once. Sequencing was done on a sample of blood. The source of these receptors is a man aged 55 to 70 in good health. CDR3s include the opening cysteine and the closing phenylalanine or tryptophan. Fields, in order: clone size, J gene, V gene, D gene, CDR3 DNA, CDR3 protein. A D gene is named only where the DNA matches it firmly. Size tells how often a clone was seen (once, few, many) or the class of an expanded clone, and some rows leave it out.

clone_size: -
j_call: TRBJ2-1
v_call: TRBV20-1
d_call: -
cdr3_nt: TGCAGTGCTAGAGCGGGGGGCCCCTACAATGAGCAGTTCTTC
cdr3_aa: CSARAGGPYNEQFF

clone_size: -
j_call: TRBJ2-7
v_call: TRBV11-3
d_call: TRBD1
cdr3_nt: TGTGCCAGCAGCGCCGTAAGACAGGGTTTATACGAGCAGTACTTC
cdr3_aa: CASSAVRQGLYEQYF

clone_size: few
j_call: TRBJ2-2
v_call: TRBV28
d_call: TRBD1
cdr3_nt: TGTGCCAGCAGTTGGACAGGGAAGACCGGGGAGCTGTTTTTT
cdr3_aa: CASSWTGKTGELFF

clone_size: -
j_call: TRBJ2-2
v_call: TRBV6-5
d_call: TRBD2
cdr3_nt: TGTGCCAGCGGTTATCAGCCGGGACTAGCGGGGGGGCGCACCGGGGAGCTGTTTTTT
cdr3_aa: CASGYQPGLAGGRTGELFF

clone_size: -
j_call: TRBJ2-7
v_call: TRBV30
d_call: TRBD1
cdr3_nt: TGTGCCTGGACCCAACAACGGGACAGTGGCGAGCAGTACTTC
cdr3_aa: CAWTQQRDSGEQYF

clone_size: -
j_call: TRBJ1-6
v_call: TRBV28
d_call: TRBD1
cdr3_nt: TGTGCCACCCAAGGGACCGGGACAGTAAATTCACCCCTCCACTTT
cdr3_aa: CATQGTGTVNSPLHF

clone_size: few
j_call: TRBJ2-7
v_call: TRBV5-1
d_call: -
cdr3_nt: TGCGCCAGCAGCATACGGGACAACCCCTACGAGCAGTACTTC
cdr3_aa: CASSIRDNPYEQYF

clone_size: -
j_call: TRBJ1-1
v_call: TRBV6-5
d_call: -
cdr3_nt: TGTGCCAGCAGTCAGAGGGAAGTCCCTGAAGCTTTCTTT
cdr3_aa: CASSQREVPEAFF

clone_size: few
j_call: TRBJ2-3
v_call: TRBV27
d_call: -
cdr3_nt: TGTGCCAGCAGTTTATCGAGGGCAGCCACAGATACGCAGTATTTT
cdr3_aa: CASSLSRAATDTQYF

clone_size: -
j_call: TRBJ1-2
v_call: TRBV28
d_call: -
cdr3_nt: TGTGCCAGCAGTTCACCACCCATGGCCTATGGCTACACCTTC
cdr3_aa: CASSSPPMAYGYTF

clone_size: -
j_call: TRBJ2-7
v_call: TRBV29-1
d_call: -
cdr3_nt: TGCAGCGCTCTACTAGCCACCTACGAGCAGTACTTC
cdr3_aa: CSALLATYEQYF

clone_size: -
j_call: TRBJ2-3
v_call: TRBV4-3
d_call: -
cdr3_nt: TGCGCCAGCAGCCAAGATCCTCCAATACACAGGGCCACAGATACGCAGTATTTT
cdr3_aa: CASSQDPPIHRATDTQYF

clone_size: -
j_call: TRBJ2-5
v_call: TRBV10-3
d_call: TRBD1
cdr3_nt: TGTGCCACCAAGGGACAGGGGGGATCAGAGACCCAGTACTTC
cdr3_aa: CATKGQGGSETQYF

clone_size: -
j_call: TRBJ1-2
v_call: TRBV6-1
d_call: -
cdr3_nt: TGTGCCAGCAGTGATCGGGGAACAGTTGAGCCCCTTATGAGCTACACCTTC
cdr3_aa: CASSDRGTVEPLMSYTF

clone_size: -
j_call: TRBJ2-1
v_call: TRBV6-2/TRBV6-3
d_call: -
cdr3_nt: TGTGCCAGCAGACACCTCGGGGGGCAGGTTAATGAGCAGTTCTTC
cdr3_aa: CASRHLGGQVNEQFF

clone_size: -
j_call: TRBJ2-7
v_call: TRBV27
d_call: -
cdr3_nt: TGTGCCAGCAGTCCCGGGACCACGCTGGCCGAGCAGTACTTC
cdr3_aa: CASSPGTTLAEQYF

clone_size: once
j_call: TRBJ2-1
v_call: TRBV7-9
d_call: -
cdr3_nt: TGTGCCAGCAGCCGAGGGATCTCGGGTGAGCAGTTCTTC
cdr3_aa: CASSRGISGEQFF

clone_size: -
j_call: TRBJ2-4
v_call: TRBV4-3
d_call: -
cdr3_nt: TGCGCCAGCAGCCTACAGATGACAGAAGCCTATGAGCAGTACTTC
cdr3_aa: CASSLQMTEAYEQYF

clone_size: -
j_call: TRBJ2-5
v_call: TRBV6-4
d_call: -
cdr3_nt: TGTGTCAGCAGTGCTCTAGGGCAAGAGACCCAGTACTTC
cdr3_aa: CVSSALGQETQYF

clone_size: -
j_call: TRBJ2-2
v_call: TRBV5-1
d_call: -
cdr3_nt: TGCGCCAGCAGCTTGTCACGGGGCCCGAACACCGGGGAGCTGTTTTTT
cdr3_aa: CASSLSRGPNTGELFF

clone_size: -
j_call: TRBJ2-7
v_call: TRBV6-5
d_call: TRBD1
cdr3_nt: TGTGCCAGCAGAAGACAGGGGGACGACGAGCAGTACTTC
cdr3_aa: CASRRQGDDEQYF

clone_size: few
j_call: TRBJ2-1
v_call: TRBV11-2
d_call: -
cdr3_nt: TGTGCCAGCACCCAGGACAGAAACAATGAGCAGTTCTTC
cdr3_aa: CASTQDRNNEQFF

clone_size: -
j_call: TRBJ2-5
v_call: TRBV7-2
d_call: TRBD1
cdr3_nt: TGTGCCAGCAGCACTGGACAGGGTGTAGAGGAGCAGTACTTC
cdr3_aa: CASSTGQGVEEQYF

clone_size: few
j_call: TRBJ2-1
v_call: TRBV20-1
d_call: -
cdr3_nt: TGCAGTGCTAGAGATAGGTCGGTGATGCGTTATGAGCAGTTCTTC
cdr3_aa: CSARDRSVMRYEQFF

clone_size: -
j_call: TRBJ2-2
v_call: TRBV2
d_call: -
cdr3_nt: TGTGCCAGCAGTCCGGGGCAGGGTTACTCCGGGGAGCTGTTTTTT
cdr3_aa: CASSPGQGYSGELFF

clone_size: few
j_call: TRBJ1-2
v_call: TRBV7-2
d_call: -
cdr3_nt: TGTGCCAGCAGCCAGAGGGTACTCTGGTCCTATGGCTACACCTTC
cdr3_aa: CASSQRVLWSYGYTF

clone_size: -
j_call: TRBJ2-5
v_call: TRBV20-1
d_call: TRBD2
cdr3_nt: TGCAGTGCTAGCCCGGGACTAGAGGAGGCCCAGTACTTC
cdr3_aa: CSASPGLEEAQYF

clone_size: few
j_call: TRBJ2-1
v_call: TRBV7-9
d_call: TRBD2
cdr3_nt: TGTGCCAGCAGCTTCGGGACTAGCGGGAACAATGAGCAGTTCTTC
cdr3_aa: CASSFGTSGNNEQFF

clone_size: -
j_call: TRBJ1-2
v_call: TRBV12-3/TRBV12-4
d_call: -
cdr3_nt: TGTGCCAGCAGTTTCTCAGGGGCGTTTGGCTACACCTTC
cdr3_aa: CASSFSGAFGYTF

clone_size: many
j_call: TRBJ2-4
v_call: TRBV3-1
d_call: -
cdr3_nt: TGTGCCAGCAGGGGGGTGGGGTCAAACATTCAGTACTTC
cdr3_aa: CASRGVGSNIQYF

clone_size: few
j_call: TRBJ1-4
v_call: TRBV5-6
d_call: TRBD1
cdr3_nt: TGTGCCAGCAGCTTCGGACAGGGGGCGTCGGCTAATGAAAAACTGTTTTTT
cdr3_aa: CASSFGQGASANEKLFF

clone_size: -
j_call: TRBJ2-1
v_call: TRBV7-9
d_call: TRBD2
cdr3_nt: TGTGCCAGCAGCTTGTGGACTAGCGGGGGGGAGTACAATGAGCAGTTCTTC
cdr3_aa: CASSLWTSGGEYNEQFF

clone_size: -
j_call: TRBJ2-1
v_call: TRBV24-1
d_call: TRBD2
cdr3_nt: TGTACCACCAGTAGGACTAGCGGGGGCCTACTGGATGAGCAGTTCTTC
cdr3_aa: CTTSRTSGGLLDEQFF

clone_size: -
j_call: TRBJ2-7
v_call: TRBV6-2/TRBV6-3
d_call: TRBD1
cdr3_nt: TGTGCCAGCGGTCCACTCGCGACAGGGCTCTACGAGCAGTACTTC
cdr3_aa: CASGPLATGLYEQYF

clone_size: few
j_call: TRBJ2-4
v_call: TRBV4-1
d_call: -
cdr3_nt: TGCGCCAGCAGCCAAGATATTGGGTGGTCAGGCTTAGCCAAAAACATTCAGTACTTC
cdr3_aa: CASSQDIGWSGLAKNIQYF

clone_size: -
j_call: TRBJ2-5
v_call: TRBV5-1
d_call: TRBD2
cdr3_nt: TGCGCCAGCAGCTCCGGGACTAGCGGGGGGGCCAATAATGAGCAGTACTTC
cdr3_aa: CASSSGTSGGANNEQYF

clone_size: -
j_call: TRBJ2-1
v_call: TRBV20-1
d_call: TRBD2
cdr3_nt: TGCAGTGCCAGGGCCTTTCAAAGACTAGCGGGGGGATGGTACAATGAGCAGTTCTTC
cdr3_aa: CSARAFQRLAGGWYNEQFF

clone_size: many
j_call: TRBJ2-1
v_call: TRBV7-2
d_call: -
cdr3_nt: TGTGCCAGCAGCCATAGGCGGGTTCTCTCCTACAATGAGCAGTTCTTC
cdr3_aa: CASSHRRVLSYNEQFF

clone_size: -
j_call: TRBJ1-5
v_call: TRBV6-5
d_call: -
cdr3_nt: TGTGCCAGCAGTTACCGCGGTGGGGGTGGGCAGCCCCAGCATTTT
cdr3_aa: CASSYRGGGGQPQHF

clone_size: -
j_call: TRBJ2-6
v_call: TRBV6-9
d_call: -
cdr3_nt: TGTGCCAGCAGTTGCCCCGGCGGCGGTCGACGCTCTGGGGCCAACGTCCTGACTTTC
cdr3_aa: CASSCPGGGRRSGANVLTF

clone_size: few
j_call: TRBJ2-1
v_call: TRBV20-1
d_call: TRBD2
cdr3_nt: TGCAGTGCTACACTAGCGGGGGCCAGGCATGAGCAGTTCTTC
cdr3_aa: CSATLAGARHEQFF

clone_size: -
j_call: TRBJ1-1
v_call: TRBV6-5
d_call: TRBD1
cdr3_nt: TGTGCCAGCAGTACCCGACAGGGGGGGGCGAGGACTGAAGCTTTCTTT
cdr3_aa: CASSTRQGGARTEAFF

clone_size: many
j_call: TRBJ2-7
v_call: TRBV11-2
d_call: -
cdr3_nt: TGTGCCAGCAGCATATCACAGGGAAGCCTCTACGAGCAGTACTTC
cdr3_aa: CASSISQGSLYEQYF

clone_size: -
j_call: TRBJ2-2
v_call: TRBV24-1
d_call: -
cdr3_nt: TGTGCCACCACAGGGACCCCGAACACCGGGGAGCTGTTTTTT
cdr3_aa: CATTGTPNTGELFF

clone_size: -
j_call: TRBJ1-5
v_call: TRBV20-1
d_call: TRBD1
cdr3_nt: TGCAGTGCTAGATCGTCCAGGGGGCCGGGGAATCAGCCCCAGCATTTT
cdr3_aa: CSARSSRGPGNQPQHF

clone_size: -
j_call: TRBJ2-1
v_call: TRBV6-1
d_call: TRBD1
cdr3_nt: TGTGCCAGCAGTAATCGGGGACAGGGATTCTACAATGAGCAGTTCTTC
cdr3_aa: CASSNRGQGFYNEQFF

clone_size: -
j_call: TRBJ2-1
v_call: TRBV20-1
d_call: TRBD2
cdr3_nt: TGCAGTGCTAGGAGGACTAGCGGGGGGCTCAGCTCCTACAATGAGCAGTTCTTC
cdr3_aa: CSARRTSGGLSSYNEQFF

clone_size: many
j_call: TRBJ2-1
v_call: TRBV14
d_call: TRBD1
cdr3_nt: TGTGCCAGCAGCCCGCTAATTGAGGGGGCTCGTACGGGAAATGAGCAGTTCTTC
cdr3_aa: CASSPLIEGARTGNEQFF

clone_size: -
j_call: TRBJ1-5
v_call: TRBV6-2/TRBV6-3
d_call: -
cdr3_nt: TGTGCCAGCAGTAAATCGGGACACCTGGAGCCCCAGCATTTT
cdr3_aa: CASSKSGHLEPQHF

clone_size: -
j_call: TRBJ2-5
v_call: TRBV15
d_call: TRBD2
cdr3_nt: TGTGCCACCAGCAGCGGGACTAGCGGAGAAGAGACCCAGTACTTC
cdr3_aa: CATSSGTSGEETQYF

clone_size: few
j_call: TRBJ2-3
v_call: TRBV29-1
d_call: -
cdr3_nt: TGCAGCGCCGACATAGGTACAGATACGCAGTATTTT
cdr3_aa: CSADIGTDTQYF

clone_size: -
j_call: TRBJ2-7
v_call: TRBV5-4
d_call: -
cdr3_nt: TGTGCCAGCAGCTCACCCGGGACACACTCCTACGAGCAGTACTTC
cdr3_aa: CASSSPGTHSYEQYF

clone_size: -
j_call: TRBJ2-7
v_call: TRBV7-2
d_call: -
cdr3_nt: TGTGCCAGCAGCTTCGGCTACAGAACCTACGAGCAGTACTTC
cdr3_aa: CASSFGYRTYEQYF

clone_size: -
j_call: TRBJ2-1
v_call: TRBV9
d_call: TRBD1
cdr3_nt: TGTGCCAGCAGCGTAGCCGGACAGGTAGTCCCCAATGAGCAGTTCTTC
cdr3_aa: CASSVAGQVVPNEQFF

clone_size: -
j_call: TRBJ2-7
v_call: TRBV6-6
d_call: TRBD1
cdr3_nt: TGTGCCAGCAGTTACACCCCGGACAGGCCCGGCTCCTACGAGCAGTACTTC
cdr3_aa: CASSYTPDRPGSYEQYF

clone_size: -
j_call: TRBJ1-6
v_call: TRBV7-2
d_call: TRBD1
cdr3_nt: TGTGCCAGCAGCTTTCAGGGGGCGGTTTCACCCCTCCACTTT
cdr3_aa: CASSFQGAVSPLHF

clone_size: -
j_call: TRBJ2-1
v_call: TRBV18
d_call: TRBD2
cdr3_nt: TGTGCCAGCTCTGGGCTAGCGGAATACAATGAGCAGTTCTTC
cdr3_aa: CASSGLAEYNEQFF

clone_size: many
j_call: TRBJ2-7
v_call: TRBV6-5
d_call: TRBD1
cdr3_nt: TGTGCCAGCAGGACAGGGGACTCCTACGAGCAGTACTTC
cdr3_aa: CASRTGDSYEQYF

clone_size: -
j_call: TRBJ2-7
v_call: TRBV3-1
d_call: TRBD1
cdr3_nt: TGTGCCAGCAGCCCGACAGGGGAAAACCTTCTCTACAATGAGCAGTACTTC
cdr3_aa: CASSPTGENLLYNEQYF

clone_size: few
j_call: TRBJ2-7
v_call: TRBV11-2
d_call: TRBD1
cdr3_nt: TGTGCCAGCAGCCTAGGGACAGGCCGATCCTACGAGCAGTACTTC
cdr3_aa: CASSLGTGRSYEQYF